This T cell receptor beta chain was recovered during a study of Graves' ophthalmopathy and Graves' hyperthyroidism. Study-wide background: Absence of ophthalmopathy within 18 months of follow-up defined stable hyperthyroidism.

The sequenced template was RNA, covering the TCR beta CDR3 region. Amplification began with first-round RT-PCR using HTBI primers, then second-round multiplex PCR was performed. TCRdb analysed the multiplex PCR reads with MiXCR anew, one entry per CDR3 protein. The table records over a million distinct CDR3 sequences, around a third of them present only once. Trimming took off 1 base at V and 4 bases at J, with 16 bases between the two ends. Germline V CDR1 and CDR2: MDHEN, SYDVKM. This CDR3 comprises 16 residues. This TCR derives from an adult man with Graves' hyperthyroidism. The specimen sequenced was peripheral blood or thyroid tissue (not recorded which). The chain recombines TRBV28 with TRBJ2-5, with a weak D call TRBD1 (6 bases). CDR3 DNA sequence: TGTGCCAGCAGTTTATTAGGGGGAGCGGCCGGAGAGACCCAGTACTTC. Protein: CASSLLGGAAGETQYF.